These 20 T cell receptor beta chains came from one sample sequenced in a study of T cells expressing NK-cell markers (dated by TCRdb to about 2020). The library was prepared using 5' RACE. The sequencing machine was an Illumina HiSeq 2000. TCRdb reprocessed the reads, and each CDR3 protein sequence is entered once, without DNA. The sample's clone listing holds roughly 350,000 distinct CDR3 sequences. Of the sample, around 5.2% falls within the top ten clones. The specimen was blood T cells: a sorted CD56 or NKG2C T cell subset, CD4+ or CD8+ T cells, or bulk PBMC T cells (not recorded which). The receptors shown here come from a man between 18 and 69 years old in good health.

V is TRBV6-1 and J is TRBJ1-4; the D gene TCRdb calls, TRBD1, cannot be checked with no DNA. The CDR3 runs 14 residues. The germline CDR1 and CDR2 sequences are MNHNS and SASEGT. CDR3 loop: CASSERDRNEKLFF.

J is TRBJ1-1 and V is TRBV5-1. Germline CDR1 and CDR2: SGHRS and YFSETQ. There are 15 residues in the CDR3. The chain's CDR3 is CASSFLRKMNTEAFF. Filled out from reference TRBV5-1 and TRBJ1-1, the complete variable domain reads KAGVTQTPRYLIKTRGQQVTLSCSPISGHRSVSWYQQTPGQGLQFLFEYFSETQRNKGNFPGRFSGRQFSNSRSEMNVSTLELGDSALYLCASSFLRKMNTEAFFGQGTRLTVV.

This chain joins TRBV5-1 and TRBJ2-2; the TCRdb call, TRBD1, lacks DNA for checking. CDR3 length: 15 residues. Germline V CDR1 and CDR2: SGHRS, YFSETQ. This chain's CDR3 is CASRPGGANTGELFF. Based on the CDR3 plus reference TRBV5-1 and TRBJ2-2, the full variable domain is KAGVTQTPRYLIKTRGQQVTLSCSPISGHRSVSWYQQTPGQGLQFLFEYFSETQRNKGNFPGRFSGRQFSNSRSEMNVSTLELGDSALYLCASRPGGANTGELFFGEGSRLTVL.

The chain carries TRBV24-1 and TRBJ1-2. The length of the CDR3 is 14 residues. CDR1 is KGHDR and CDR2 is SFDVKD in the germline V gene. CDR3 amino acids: CATSTNPPPYGYTF.

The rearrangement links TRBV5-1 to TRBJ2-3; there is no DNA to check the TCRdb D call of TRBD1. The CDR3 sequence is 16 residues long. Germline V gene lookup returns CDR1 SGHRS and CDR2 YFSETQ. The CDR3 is CASRTPTGGNTDTQYF.

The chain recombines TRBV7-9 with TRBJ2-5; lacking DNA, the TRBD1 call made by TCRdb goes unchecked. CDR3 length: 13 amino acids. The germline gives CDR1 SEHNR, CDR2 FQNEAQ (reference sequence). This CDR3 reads CATTNRGRETQYF.

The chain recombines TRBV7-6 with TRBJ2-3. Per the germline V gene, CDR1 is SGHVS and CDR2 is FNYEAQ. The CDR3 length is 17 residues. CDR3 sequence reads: CASSPRPTFWGTDTQYF. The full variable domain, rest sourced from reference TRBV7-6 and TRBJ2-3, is GAGVSQSPRYKVTKRGQDVALRCDPISGHVSLYWYRQALGQGPEFLTYFNYEAQQDKSGLPNDRFSAERPEGSISTLTIQRTEQRDSAMYRCASSPRPTFWGTDTQYFGPGTRLTVL.

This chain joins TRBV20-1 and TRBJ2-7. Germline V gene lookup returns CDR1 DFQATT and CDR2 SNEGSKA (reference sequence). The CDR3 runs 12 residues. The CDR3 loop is CSATRDVYEQYF.

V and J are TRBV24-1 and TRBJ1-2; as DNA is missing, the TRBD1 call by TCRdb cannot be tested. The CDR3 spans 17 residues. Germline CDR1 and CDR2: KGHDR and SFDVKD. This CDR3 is CATPWGSTVPLNYGYTF.

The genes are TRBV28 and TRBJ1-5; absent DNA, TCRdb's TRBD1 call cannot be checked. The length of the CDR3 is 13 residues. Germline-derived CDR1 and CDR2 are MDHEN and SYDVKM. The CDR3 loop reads CASRDNGRLPQHF.

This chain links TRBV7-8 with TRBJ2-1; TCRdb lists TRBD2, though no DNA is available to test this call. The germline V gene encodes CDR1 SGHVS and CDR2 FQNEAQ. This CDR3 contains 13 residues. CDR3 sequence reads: CASSRTSGGQLFF. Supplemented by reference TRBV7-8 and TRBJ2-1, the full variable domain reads GAGVSQSPRYKVAKRGQDVALRCDPISGHVSLFWYQQALGQGPEFLTYFQNEAQLDKSGLPSDRFFAERPEGSVSTLKIQRTQQEDSAVYLCASSRTSGGQLFFGPGTRLTVL.

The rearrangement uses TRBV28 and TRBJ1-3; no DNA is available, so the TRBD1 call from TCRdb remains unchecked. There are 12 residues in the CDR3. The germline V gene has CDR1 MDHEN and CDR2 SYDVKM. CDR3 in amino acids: CASSPGFSTIYF.

CDR3 sequence reads: CASSLRGNGNTIYF. The chain has TRBV5-6 and TRBJ1-3. The length of the CDR3 is 14 residues. CDR1 is SGHDT, CDR2 YYEEEE, per germline. The variable domain in full, with the rest retrieved from reference TRBV5-6 and TRBJ1-3, is DAGVTQSPTHLIKTRGQQVTLRCSPKSGHDTVSWYQQALGQGPQFIFQYYEEEERQRGNFPDRFSGHQFPNYSSELNVNALLLGDSALYLCASSLRGNGNTIYFGEGSWLTVV.

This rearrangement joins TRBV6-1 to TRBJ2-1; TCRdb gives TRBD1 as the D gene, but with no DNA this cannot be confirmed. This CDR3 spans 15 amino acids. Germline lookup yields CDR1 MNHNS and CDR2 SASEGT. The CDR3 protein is CASSLARGDYNEQFF.

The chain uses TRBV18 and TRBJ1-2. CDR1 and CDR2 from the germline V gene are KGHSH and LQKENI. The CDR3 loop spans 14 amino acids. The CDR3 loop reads CASGWTQEPDGYTF. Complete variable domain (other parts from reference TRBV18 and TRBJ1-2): NAGVMQNPRHLVRRRGQEARLRCSPMKGHSHVYWYRQLPEEGLKFMVYLQKENIIDESGMPKERFSAEFPKEGPSILRIQQVVRGDSAAYFCASGWTQEPDGYTFGSGTRLTVV.

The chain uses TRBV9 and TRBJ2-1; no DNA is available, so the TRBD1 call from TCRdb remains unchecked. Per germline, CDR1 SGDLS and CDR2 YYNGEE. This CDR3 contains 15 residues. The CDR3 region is CASSEQGTTYNEQFF. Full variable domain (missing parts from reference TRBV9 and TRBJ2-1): DSGVTQTPKHLITATGQRVTLRCSPRSGDLSVYWYQQSLDQGLQFLIQYYNGEERAKGNILERFSAQQFPDLHSELNLSSLELGDSALYFCASSEQGTTYNEQFFGPGTRLTVL.

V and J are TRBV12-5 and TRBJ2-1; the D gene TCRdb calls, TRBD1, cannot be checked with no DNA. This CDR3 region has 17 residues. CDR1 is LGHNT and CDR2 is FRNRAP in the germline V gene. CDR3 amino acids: CASGLVLAPSSYNEQFF.

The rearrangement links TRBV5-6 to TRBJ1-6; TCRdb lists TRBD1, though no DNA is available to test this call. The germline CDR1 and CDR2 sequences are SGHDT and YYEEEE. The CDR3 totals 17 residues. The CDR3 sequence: CASSLRQRRSYNSPLHF. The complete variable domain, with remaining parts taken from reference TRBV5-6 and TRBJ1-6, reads DAGVTQSPTHLIKTRGQQVTLRCSPKSGHDTVSWYQQALGQGPQFIFQYYEEEERQRGNFPDRFSGHQFPNYSSELNVNALLLGDSALYLCASSLRQRRSYNSPLHFGNGTRLTVT.

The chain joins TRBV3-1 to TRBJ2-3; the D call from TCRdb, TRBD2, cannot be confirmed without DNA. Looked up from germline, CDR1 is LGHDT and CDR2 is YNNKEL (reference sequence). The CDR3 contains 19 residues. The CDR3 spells CASSRRGTSGYTSTDTQYF.

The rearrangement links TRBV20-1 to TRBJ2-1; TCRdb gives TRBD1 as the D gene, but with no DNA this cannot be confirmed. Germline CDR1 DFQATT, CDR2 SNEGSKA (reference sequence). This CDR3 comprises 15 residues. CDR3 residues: CSARDVLAGGNLQFF.